This T cell receptor (beta chain) was sequenced in a study of cytomegalovirus exposure and HLA in healthy donors. The overall study: One earlier analysis, a look at approximately 180 million T cells, found some 110 million unique TCR beta sequences. Study-wide results and limits: The CMV antigen specificity of a few CMV-associated chains was confirmed through in vitro analysis.

The CDR3 loop spans 15 amino acids. CDR1 and CDR2 from the germline V gene are SGHTA and FQGNSA. Trimming took 5 bases from V and 4 from J; bases not matched to a gene: 5. This clone was detected once. Its matching antigen is unknown. PCR amplification relied on 60 Vbeta primers (plus 13 Jbeta primers). Using immunoSEQ multiplex PCR, the repertoire was profiled, and TCRdb retains in-frame clones only, with some absent. The sample has about 130,000 clones; 75% to 80% are singletons. The sequence was collected from a male donor in good health and CMV-seronegative. The V gene is TRBV7-2, the J gene TRBJ2-3; 11 nucleotides line up with TRBD2. Material for sequencing was PBMCs. The CDR3 sequence is CASSPTSGGPDTQYF. CDR3 bases: TGTGCCAGCAGCCCAACTAGCGGGGGCCCAGATACGCAGTATTTT. The variable domain in full, completed from reference TRBV7-2 and TRBJ2-3, reads GAGVSQSPSNKVTEKGKDVELRCDPISGHTALYWYRQSLGQGLEFLIYFQGNSAPDKSGLPSDRFSAERTGGSVSTLTIQRTQQEDSAVYLCASSPTSGGPDTQYFGPGTRLTVL.